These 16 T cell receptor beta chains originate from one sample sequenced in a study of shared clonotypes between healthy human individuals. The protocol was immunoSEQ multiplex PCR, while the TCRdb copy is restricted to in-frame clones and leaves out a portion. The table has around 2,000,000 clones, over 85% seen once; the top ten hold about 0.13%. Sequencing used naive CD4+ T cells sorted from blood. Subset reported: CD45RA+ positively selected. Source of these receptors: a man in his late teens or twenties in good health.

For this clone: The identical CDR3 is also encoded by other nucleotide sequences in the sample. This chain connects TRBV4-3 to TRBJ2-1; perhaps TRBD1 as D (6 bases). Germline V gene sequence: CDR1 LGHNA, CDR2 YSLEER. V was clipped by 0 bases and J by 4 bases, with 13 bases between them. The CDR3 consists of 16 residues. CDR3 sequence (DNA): TGCGCCAGCAGCCAAGATTTAACAGGGACATACAATGAGCAGTTCTTC. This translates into CASSQDLTGTYNEQFF.

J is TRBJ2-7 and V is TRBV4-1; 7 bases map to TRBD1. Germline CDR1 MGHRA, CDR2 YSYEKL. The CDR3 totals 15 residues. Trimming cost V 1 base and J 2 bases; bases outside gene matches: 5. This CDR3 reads CASSQAPGQTYEQYF. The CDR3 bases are TGCGCCAGCAGCCAAGCCCCGGGACAGACCTACGAGCAGTACTTC.

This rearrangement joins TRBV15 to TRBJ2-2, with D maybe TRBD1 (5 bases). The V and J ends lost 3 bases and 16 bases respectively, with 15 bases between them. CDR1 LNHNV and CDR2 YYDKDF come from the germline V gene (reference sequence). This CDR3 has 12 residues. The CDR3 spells CATSSLKGLRFF. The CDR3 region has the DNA TGTGCCACCAGCAGCCTCAAGGGGCTCAGGTTTTTT.

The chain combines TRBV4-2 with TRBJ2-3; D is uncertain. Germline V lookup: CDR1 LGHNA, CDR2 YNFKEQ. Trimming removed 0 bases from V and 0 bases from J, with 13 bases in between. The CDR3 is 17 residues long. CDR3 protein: CASSQDLAASSTDTQYF. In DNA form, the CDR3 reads TGTGCCAGCAGCCAAGATCTCGCGGCTTCTAGCACAGATACGCAGTATTTT.

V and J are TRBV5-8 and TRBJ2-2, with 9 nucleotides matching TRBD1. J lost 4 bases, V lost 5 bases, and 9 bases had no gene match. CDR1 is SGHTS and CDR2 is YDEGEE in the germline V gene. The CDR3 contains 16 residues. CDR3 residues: CASRDRGTGITGELFF. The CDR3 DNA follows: TGTGCCAGCAGGGACAGGGGAACGGGAATCACCGGGGAGCTGTTTTTT.

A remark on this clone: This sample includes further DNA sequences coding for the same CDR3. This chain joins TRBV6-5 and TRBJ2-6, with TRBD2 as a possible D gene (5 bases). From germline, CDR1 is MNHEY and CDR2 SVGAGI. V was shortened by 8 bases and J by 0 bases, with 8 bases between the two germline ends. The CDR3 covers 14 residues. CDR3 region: CASRRTSGANVLTF. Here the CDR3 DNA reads TGTGCCAGCCGGAGGACCTCTGGGGCCAACGTCCTGACTTTC.

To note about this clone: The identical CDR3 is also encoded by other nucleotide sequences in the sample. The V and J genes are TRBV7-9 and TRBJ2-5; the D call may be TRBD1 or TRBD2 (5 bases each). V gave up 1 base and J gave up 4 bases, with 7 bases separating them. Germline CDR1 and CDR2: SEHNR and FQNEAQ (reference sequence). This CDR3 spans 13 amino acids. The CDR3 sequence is CASSLVGTETQYF. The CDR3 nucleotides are TGTGCCAGCAGCTTAGTCGGGACAGAGACCCAGTACTTC.

The chain's CDR3 is CASSDGSSGNTIYF. The CDR3 nucleotides read TGTGCCAGCAGCGACGGATCCTCTGGAAACACCATATATTTT. The J gene is TRBJ1-3, the V gene TRBV9; unclear D gene. The CDR3 is 14 amino acids. V was cut by 3 bases and J by 0 bases, with 7 bases left in between. CDR1 SGDLS and CDR2 YYNGEE come from the germline V gene.

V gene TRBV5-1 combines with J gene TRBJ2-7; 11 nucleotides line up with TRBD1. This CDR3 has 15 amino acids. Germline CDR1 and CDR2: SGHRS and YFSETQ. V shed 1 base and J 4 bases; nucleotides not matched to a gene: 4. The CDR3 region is CASSLSGQGGYEQYF. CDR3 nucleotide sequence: TGCGCCAGCAGCTTGTCGGGACAGGGGGGTTACGAGCAGTACTTC.

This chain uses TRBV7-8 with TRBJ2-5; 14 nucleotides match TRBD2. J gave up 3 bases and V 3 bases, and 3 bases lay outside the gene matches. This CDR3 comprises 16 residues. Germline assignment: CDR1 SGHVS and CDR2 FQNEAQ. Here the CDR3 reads CASSFRLAGGEETQYF. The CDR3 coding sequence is TGTGCCAGCAGCTTCCGACTAGCGGGAGGGGAAGAGACCCAGTACTTC.

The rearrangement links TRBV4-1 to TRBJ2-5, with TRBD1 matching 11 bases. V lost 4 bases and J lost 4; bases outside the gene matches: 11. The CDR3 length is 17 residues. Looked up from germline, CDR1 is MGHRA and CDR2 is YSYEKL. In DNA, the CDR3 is TGCGCCAGCAGCCGGACCGAGGGACAGGGGGGTTTAGAGACCCAGTACTTC. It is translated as CASSRTEGQGGLETQYF.

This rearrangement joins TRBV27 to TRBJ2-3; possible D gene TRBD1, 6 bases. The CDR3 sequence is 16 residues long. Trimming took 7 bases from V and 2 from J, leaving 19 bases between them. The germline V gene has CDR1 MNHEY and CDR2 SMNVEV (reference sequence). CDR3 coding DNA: TGTGCCAGCACCACTTACCCGGACAGCCCCACAGATACGCAGTATTTT. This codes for CASTTYPDSPTDTQYF.

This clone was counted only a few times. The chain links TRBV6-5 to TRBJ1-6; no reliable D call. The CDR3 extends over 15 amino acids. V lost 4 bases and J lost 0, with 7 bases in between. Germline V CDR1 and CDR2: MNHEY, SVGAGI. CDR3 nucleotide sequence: TGTGCCAGCAGTTCCGCAGGCTCCTATAATTCACCCCTCCACTTT. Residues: CASSSAGSYNSPLHF.

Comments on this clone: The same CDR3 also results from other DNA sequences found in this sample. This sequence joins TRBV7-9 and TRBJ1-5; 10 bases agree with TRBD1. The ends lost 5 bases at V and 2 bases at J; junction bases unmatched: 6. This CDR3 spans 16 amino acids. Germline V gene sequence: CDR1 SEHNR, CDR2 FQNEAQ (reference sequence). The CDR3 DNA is TGTGCCAGCAGCCGGGGGACAGGGGAGGGCAATCAGCCCCAGCATTTT. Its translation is CASSRGTGEGNQPQHF.

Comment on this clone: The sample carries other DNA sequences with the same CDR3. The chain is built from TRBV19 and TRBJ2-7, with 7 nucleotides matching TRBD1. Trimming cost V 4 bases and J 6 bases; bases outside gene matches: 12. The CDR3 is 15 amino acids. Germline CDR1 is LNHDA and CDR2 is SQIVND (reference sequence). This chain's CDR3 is CASSNDRAGTGEQYF. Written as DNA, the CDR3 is TGTGCCAGTAGTAACGACAGGGCCGGTACTGGCGAGCAGTACTTC.

CDR3 nucleotides: TGTGCCAGCAGTTACGTGGTAGAGTCTTTCTATGGCTACACCTTC. This codes for CASSYVVESFYGYTF. V usage is TRBV6-5 and J usage is TRBJ1-2; D remains ambiguous. CDR1 and CDR2 from the germline V gene are MNHEY and SVGAGI. The CDR3 is 15 amino acids. With 2 bases removed from V and 4 bases from J, the gap between germline ends came to 14 bases.